The T cell receptor (beta chain) under discussion was sequenced for a study of OX40 agonist ivuxolimab in advanced cancers. V shed 2 bases and J shed 0 bases, with 10 bases lying between them. CDR1 is SGHVS, CDR2 FNYEAQ, per germline. This CDR3 is 16 amino acids long. Some clones are missing from TCRdb's copy, which holds only in-frame ones; the method was immunoSEQ multiplex PCR. Here the sample spans 75,000 to 90,000 clones, approximately 84% being singletons. This sequence originates from an adult with an advanced solid tumor such as melanoma, head and neck, liver or kidney cancer. V and J are TRBV7-6 and TRBJ1-4; the D is unclear. The sequencing here drew on CD4+ or CD8+ T cells sorted from blood, taken in a trial of the OX40 agonist ivuxolimab. CDR3 DNA: TGTGCCAGCAGCTTACAGATGTCTGCAACTAATGAAAAACTGTTTTTT. Its translation: CASSLQMSATNEKLFF.